This paragraph reports one T cell receptor beta chain. The data derive from a study of control samples from healthy donors and cancer patients. TCRdb's copy holds only in-frame clones and misses some; the assay was immunoSEQ multiplex PCR. This sample has more than 95,000 clones, with around 92% found just once. Trimming cost V 1 base and J 0 bases, with 15 bases left between them. This CDR3 contains 18 residues. Germline CDR1 is SEHNR and CDR2 is FQNEAQ (reference sequence). Material: PBMCs. The chain employs TRBV7-9 and TRBJ1-4, with D hard to call. The sequence came from a man aged 80 or over with head and neck cancer. The CDR3 is CASSLVGLRSATNEKLFF. The DNA for the CDR3 is TGTGCCAGCAGCTTAGTTGGATTGAGGAGTGCAACTAATGAAAAACTGTTTTTT.